Sequencing of this T cell receptor (beta chain) was carried out in a study of T cell responses to AZD1222 COVID-19 vaccine. Sequencing was performed with immunoSEQ multiplex PCR; in TCRdb, only in-frame clones are kept and a portion is missing. The top ten clones hold roughly 0.51% of a sample with around 260,000 clones, more than 80% of them seen once. Whole-study results and caveats: Following two doses of AZD1222, Spike-specific TCR breadth and depth rose. The donor group comprised mostly white British people and more females; the analysis possibly underestimated clonal diversity. The study found vaccine-associated CD4 TCRs spanning spike, dominant at 160-218 and 743-854.

As regards this clone: Its specificity is not known.

Sample: peripheral blood, taken on day 0 of AZD1222 vaccination. The sequence was collected from an adult in good health.

CDR3 bases: TGTGCCAGCAGCTTCGACTCGGGACAGGGAACCGGGGAGCTGTTTTTT. This codes for CASSFDSGQGTGELFF. The genes are TRBV5-4 and TRBJ2-2; 9 nucleotides align to TRBD1. J gave up 5 bases and V 2 bases, and 7 bases lay outside the gene matches. Germline V gives CDR1 SGHNT, CDR2 YYREEE (reference sequence). CDR3 length equals 16 residues.